This T cell receptor (beta chain) was identified during a study of blood T cell repertoires in COVID-19. As for the study in general: Sources were T cells, B-cell-depleted T cells, or PBMCs; the material itself was cDNA or gDNA.

CDR1 is MNHEY and CDR2 is SMNVEV in the germline V gene (reference sequence). The V and J ends lost 8 bases and 2 bases, in that order; junction bases with no gene match: 0. This CDR3 has 13 residues. Using immunoSEQ multiplex PCR, the repertoire was profiled, and TCRdb retains in-frame clones only, with some absent. Among 350,000 or so clones, about 87% were seen once, and the ten largest hold less than 11%. Seattle patients were enrolled while actively infected and followed longitudinally. Input material: peripheral blood. The clonotype comes from a woman in her thirties with COVID-19, enrolled during active disease. V is TRBV27 and J is TRBJ2-1, with 10 bases aligning to TRBD2. CDR3 sequence: CASGLAAYNEQFF. CDR3 nucleotides: TGTGCCAGCGGACTAGCGGCCTACAATGAGCAGTTCTTC.